This T cell receptor beta chain was obtained from a study of human T cells and chemical hapten exposure. Individual cDNA molecules each carried unique molecular identifiers attached by the library. TCRdb reprocessed the RACE reads via MiXCR and lists one record per CDR3 protein. The sample includes around 300,000 distinct CDR3 sequences, roughly 7.7% of them seen just once. The CDR3 runs to 16 residues. Between the trimmed V and J ends, which lost 0 bases and 1 base, there was a span of 12 bases. Per germline, CDR1 LGHNA and CDR2 YNFKEQ. This clonotype was counted between two and nine times. As yet, its antigen is unknown. General observations from the study: Relative to control repertoires, expanded TCRs gave rise to significantly more large CDR3 similarity clusters.

Time point indicated: pre-sensitization, week 0. Treatment here: therapeutic diphenylcyclopropenone sensitization with weekly scalp DPC. Ahead of each patch test application, blood was drawn. The V and J genes are TRBV4-2 and TRBJ1-1; D unclear. The specimen was whole blood, collected in connection with sensitization to the hapten diphenylcyclopropenone (DPC). This sequence was found in a man younger than 35 with alopecia areata. Some clones in this sample may be carry-over from other donors' samples. The CDR3 region has the DNA TGTGCCAGCAGCCAAGAGAGAAGGAATTCGAACACTGAAGCTTTCTTT. This codes for CASSQERRNSNTEAFF.